This TCR beta chain stems from a study of T-cell memory formation after mild COVID-19. The study, taken as a whole, reports: Pre-infection memory carried some responding clones, suggesting that cross-reactive memory joined.

The J segment lost 1 base and the V segment lost 0 bases, leaving 5 bases of the junction unmatched. The CDR3 is 16 amino acids. From germline, CDR1 is SGHAT and CDR2 FQDESV (reference sequence). This clonotype came up a few times. Its antigen is currently unknown. TCRdb analysed the 5' RACE reads with MiXCR anew, one entry per CDR3 protein. This sample carries hundreds of thousands of distinct CDR3 sequences, 15% to 20% of them seen once, and the ten largest clones take approximately 25%. The sample consisted of PBMCs or a T cell subset sorted from them (not recorded which). The chain recombines TRBV11-1 with TRBJ1-1, with 7 bases fitting TRBD1. This TCR came from a man aged 18 to 30 who had mild COVID-19 (a few samples of this study predate the infection). Cell type and time point are not known. The CDR3 nucleotides read TGTGCCAGCAGCTTAGCGCCAGGACAGGCGAACACTGAAGCTTTCTTT. As protein: CASSLAPGQANTEAFF. The full variable domain, in which reference TRBV11-1 and TRBJ1-1 provide the parts outside the CDR3, is EAEVAQSPRYKITEKSQAVAFWCDPISGHATLYWYRQILGQGPELLVQFQDESVVDDSQLPKDRFSAERLKGVDSTLKIQPAELGDSAMYLCASSLAPGQANTEAFFGQGTRLTVV.